This TCR beta chain was recorded in a study of blood T cell repertoires in COVID-19. Across the study: COVID-19 samples from acute and convalescent phases originated in the United States, Italy and Spain. T cells, B-cell-depleted T cells, or PBMCs supplied cDNA or gDNA.

This clone was picked up a small number of times. How the authors handled the data: By means of reference gene primer amplification, nucleated cell counts were estimated. Only in-frame clones appear in the TCRdb table, and some are missing; sequencing was by immunoSEQ multiplex PCR. V and J calls plus clone size are reproduced from that table; the DNA served to infer D and trimming. Seen here are a few hundred thousand clones, roughly 84% observed once, and the top ten hold 2% to 2.5%. The specimen sequenced was peripheral blood. The sequence came from a middle-aged man who had recovered from COVID-19.

CDR3 DNA sequence: TGTGCCAGCAGTTACGAGGAGAACACTGAAGCTTTCTTT. It encodes CASSYEENTEAFF. The chain has TRBV6-5 and TRBJ1-1; D gene ambiguous. In germline, CDR1 is MNHEY, CDR2 SVGAGI. There are 13 residues in the CDR3. V was clipped by 2 bases and J by 1 base, with 5 bases between them.